A single sample gave rise to the 26 T cell receptor beta chains below, sequenced in a study of cytomegalovirus exposure and HLA in healthy donors. Both 60 Vbeta primers and 13 Jbeta primers went into the PCR. Clones were sequenced by immunoSEQ multiplex PCR, and TCRdb holds only the in-frame ones, with some missing. The table lists 90,000 to 120,000 clones, 70% to 80% of them singletons, with 2% to 3% in the top ten. The sample taken for sequencing was PBMCs. The receptors were gathered from a man between 18 and 29 years old in good health and CMV-seronegative.

This clone was observed a handful of times. The chain carries TRBV6-5 and TRBJ2-5; 9 bases map to TRBD1. The J segment lost 5 bases and the V segment lost 9 bases, leaving 10 bases of the junction unmatched. Germline CDR1 is MNHEY and CDR2 is SVGAGI. CDR3 size: 14 residues. The chain's CDR3 is CASDGTGRSETQYF. The CDR3 DNA reads as TGTGCCAGTGATGGGACAGGGCGTTCCGAGACCCAGTACTTC.

V is TRBV6-5 and J is TRBJ2-2; TRBD2 agrees at 7 bases. The V segment lost 6 bases and the J segment 5 bases; nucleotides outside the gene matches: 3. The CDR3 extends over 13 amino acids. Germline V gene data show CDR1 as MNHEY and CDR2 as SVGAGI. CDR3 nucleotide sequence: TGTGCCAGCAGCCCCGGGGGGACCGGGGAGCTGTTTTTT. Its translation is CASSPGGTGELFF.

CDR3 DNA sequence: TGTGCCAGCAGCGTAGGATGGACTACTGACACCGGGGAGCTGTTTTTT. It yields the protein CASSVGWTTDTGELFF. The J gene is TRBJ2-2, the V gene TRBV9, with a possible D match to TRBD2 (6 bases). Per the germline V gene, CDR1 is SGDLS and CDR2 is YYNGEE. The ends were cut back, 0 bases at V and 3 bases at J, with 12 bases in the middle. The CDR3 extends over 16 amino acids.

The J gene is TRBJ1-2, the V gene TRBV6-1, with unresolved D. CDR1 and CDR2 (germline): MNHNS, SASEGT. CDR3 length: 12 residues. Trimming removed 7 bases from V and 8 bases from J, with 14 bases in between. In DNA, the CDR3 is TGTGCCAGCACCAACGGCGGGTACGGCTACACCTTC. It codes for CASTNGGYGYTF.

A few counts support this clone. The J gene is TRBJ2-7, the V gene TRBV6-6; D is perhaps TRBD1 (5 bases). V gave up 6 bases and J gave up 9 bases, with 15 bases separating them. The germline CDR1 and CDR2 sequences are MNHNY and SVGAGI (reference sequence). The length of the CDR3 is 12 residues. The CDR3 DNA follows: TGTGCCAGCAGCCTAACCATAGGGGCGCAGTACTTC. It specifies CASSLTIGAQYF.

As DNA, the CDR3 is TGTGCCAGCAGCAAATCACAGCCTAACACTGAAGCTTTCTTT. Protein product: CASSKSQPNTEAFF. The chain combines TRBV6-5 with TRBJ1-1; D gene unclear. The CDR3 is made up of 14 amino acids. Trimming left V 6 bases short and J 2 bases short, with 13 bases between. Germline CDR1 and CDR2: MNHEY and SVGAGI.

The rearrangement links TRBV10-1 to TRBJ2-3; D is perhaps TRBD1 (5 bases). Germline CDR1 reads WNHNN; CDR2 reads SYGVQD (reference sequence). Trimming took off 1 base at V and 3 bases at J, with 11 bases between the two ends. The length of the CDR3 is 15 residues. Here the CDR3 reads CASSEFRVTTDTQYF. CDR3 DNA sequence: TGCGCCAGCAGTGAGTTCAGGGTTACGACAGATACGCAGTATTTT.

This chain uses TRBV11-1 with TRBJ1-2; the match to TRBD1 covers 7 bases. This CDR3 has 13 amino acids. Trimming at V came to 5 bases and at J to 8 bases, leaving 8 bases not matched to a gene. Germline-derived CDR1 and CDR2 are SGHAT and FQDESV (reference sequence). This chain's CDR3 is CASSPTGPWGYTF. CDR3 in DNA: TGTGCCAGCAGCCCGACAGGGCCTTGGGGCTACACCTTC.

The chain has TRBV27 and TRBJ1-2, with a possible D match to TRBD1 (5 bases). Deletions cut 5 bases from V and 5 bases from J, with 18 bases between. CDR3 size: 15 residues. Germline-derived CDR1 and CDR2 are MNHEY and SMNVEV (reference sequence). The CDR3 is CASSPSGGGRYGYTF. CDR3 coding DNA: TGTGCCAGCAGTCCATCTGGGGGAGGAAGGTATGGCTACACCTTC.

This clone was detected many times. This sequence joins TRBV5-5 and TRBJ1-4, with 8 bases identical to TRBD1. CDR3 length equals 16 residues. Unmatched junction bases numbered 8, after V lost 0 bases and J lost 7 bases. Germline-derived CDR1 and CDR2 are SGHKS and YYEKEE (reference sequence). This CDR3 is CASSLAPQGAVEKLFF. CDR3 bases: TGTGCCAGCAGCTTGGCCCCCCAGGGGGCGGTTGAAAAACTGTTTTTT.

This chain links TRBV9 with TRBJ2-5, with TRBD2 as a possible D gene (5 bases). Germline CDR1 is SGDLS and CDR2 is YYNGEE. Between the trimmed V and J ends, which lost 4 bases and 3 bases, there was a span of 16 bases. CDR3 size: 15 residues. CDR3 nucleotides: TGTGCCAGCAGCCCGCGAGCGGATCCTGAAGAGACCCAGTACTTC. This codes for CASSPRADPEETQYF.

The V gene is TRBV4-2, the J gene TRBJ2-1, with D hard to call. The length of the CDR3 is 13 residues. The germline V and J ends were trimmed by 0 bases and 6 bases, with 6 bases remaining between them. The germline V gene has CDR1 LGHNA and CDR2 YNFKEQ. The CDR3 DNA follows: TGTGCCAGCAGCCAAGAGCCGGGCAATGAGCAGTTCTTC. Encoded protein: CASSQEPGNEQFF.

V usage is TRBV7-9 and J usage is TRBJ2-5, with TRBD1 as a possible D gene (6 bases). V was pared by 3 bases and J by 5 bases, with 13 bases between. Looked up from germline, CDR1 is SEHNR and CDR2 is FQNEAQ (reference sequence). The CDR3 length is 14 residues. This CDR3 is CASSFLGGVETQYF. In DNA form, the CDR3 reads TGTGCCAGCAGCTTCCTAGGGGGAGTTGAGACCCAGTACTTC. Drawing the rest from reference TRBV7-9 and TRBJ2-5, the complete variable domain is DTGVSQNPRHKITKRGQNVTFRCDPISEHNRLYWYRQTLGQGPEFLTYFQNEAQLEKSRLLSDRFSAERPKGSFSTLEIQRTEQGDSAMYLCASSFLGGVETQYFGPGTRLLVL.

The J gene is TRBJ1-5, the V gene TRBV19, with TRBD1 as a possible D gene (5 bases). The V and J ends lost 5 bases and 3 bases respectively, with 11 bases between them. CDR1 and CDR2 (germline): LNHDA, SQIVND (reference sequence). CDR3 length: 14 amino acids. The CDR3 is CASSGDRDNQPQHF. CDR3 in DNA: TGTGCCAGTAGTGGTGACAGAGACAATCAGCCCCAGCATTTT.

The V gene is TRBV7-8, the J gene TRBJ1-3; D is unresolved. There are 14 residues in the CDR3. The V gene lost 1 base and the J gene lost 4 bases, with 8 bases spanning the gap. Looked up from germline, CDR1 is SGHVS and CDR2 is FQNEAQ. CDR3 DNA: TGTGCCAGCAGCTTAGTGCCTCAGGGAAACACCATATATTTT. Translation: CASSLVPQGNTIYF.

In DNA, the CDR3 is TGTGCCAGCAGCTTGACAGGTAGACATGAAAAACTGTTTTTT. It codes for CASSLTGRHEKLFF. The rearrangement joins TRBV5-4 to TRBJ1-4; a weak D match, TRBD1 (5 bases). Trimming left V 1 base short and J 6 bases short, with 10 bases between. Per the germline V gene, CDR1 is SGHNT and CDR2 is YYREEE (reference sequence). The CDR3 is 14 amino acids.

The table lists this clone with a few counts. The chain joins TRBV5-1 to TRBJ2-1, with 8 bases that match TRBD1. Per germline, CDR1 SGHRS and CDR2 YFSETQ. V trimming: 3 bases; J trimming: 8 bases; junction bases outside the gene matches: 7. This CDR3 comprises 14 residues. The CDR3 nucleotides are TGCGCCAGCAGCTCCCGGACAGGGATCGATGAGCAGTTCTTC. Translating gives CASSSRTGIDEQFF.

The chain carries TRBV9 and TRBJ1-1, with D possibly TRBD1 on 6 matching bases. V was trimmed by 0 bases and J by 5 bases, leaving 14 bases between them. The CDR3 has 15 amino acids. Germline V gene lookup returns CDR1 SGDLS and CDR2 YYNGEE. CDR3 nucleotides: TGTGCCAGCAGCGTAGCACACGCGGGGGCGACTGAAGCTTTCTTT. This gives the protein CASSVAHAGATEAFF.

V gene TRBV6-1 combines with J gene TRBJ2-2; D is possibly TRBD2 (5 bases). The CDR3 consists of 14 residues. Germline V gene lookup returns CDR1 MNHNS and CDR2 SASEGT. Trimming removed 6 bases from V and 3 bases from J, with 11 bases in between. Written as DNA, the CDR3 is TGTGCCAGCAGGGCCCCCGGGGACACCGGGGAGCTGTTTTTT. Translation: CASRAPGDTGELFF.

The chain couples TRBV5-1 to TRBJ1-6, with D unresolved. Trimming left V 0 bases short and J 11 bases short, with 15 bases between. This CDR3 is built from 15 residues. CDR1 is SGHRS, CDR2 YFSETQ, per germline. The CDR3 loop reads CASSLGLDTQTPLHF. DNA for the CDR3: TGCGCCAGCAGCTTGGGATTAGACACTCAGACACCCCTCCACTTT.

The V gene is TRBV4-2, the J gene TRBJ2-7, with D possibly being TRBD2 (6 bases). V lost 4 bases and J 4 bases, leaving 14 bases between the germline ends. This CDR3 is 14 amino acids long. Germline assignment: CDR1 LGHNA and CDR2 YNFKEQ. The CDR3 nucleotides are TGTGCCAGCAGCCCGGATCGTGGGGGGTACGAGCAGTACTTC. Translating it yields CASSPDRGGYEQYF.

The J gene is TRBJ1-5, the V gene TRBV27; D is uncertain. Looked up from germline, CDR1 is MNHEY and CDR2 is SMNVEV (reference sequence). The V and J ends lost 2 bases and 4 bases respectively, with 6 bases between them. The CDR3 is 13 residues long. CDR3 sequence (DNA): TGTGCCAGCAGTTTACGGGAGAATCAGCCCCAGCATTTT. It encodes CASSLRENQPQHF.

The chain couples TRBV7-2 to TRBJ2-7; 10 bases line up with TRBD2. The CDR3 totals 19 residues. Germline V gene sequence: CDR1 SGHTA, CDR2 FQGNSA. Trimming cost V 0 bases and J 0 bases; bases outside gene matches: 11. The CDR3 DNA is TGTGCCAGCAGCTTAGCTTCCCCCGGGACTAGCGTCCGCTCCTACGAGCAGTACTTC. Translated, it gives CASSLASPGTSVRSYEQYF.

This rearrangement joins TRBV20-1 to TRBJ2-2; no reliable D call. CDR1 DFQATT and CDR2 SNEGSKA come from the germline V gene (reference sequence). This CDR3 is built from 11 residues. The V end lost 6 bases, the J end lost 5 bases, and 7 bases lay between the germline ends. The CDR3 DNA is TGCAGTGCCCCTAGGACCGGGGAGCTGTTTTTT. The encoded protein is CSAPRTGELFF.

The chain employs TRBV2 and TRBJ1-1; the D gene is possibly TRBD1 (5 bases). Per germline, CDR1 SNHLY and CDR2 FYNNEI. CDR3 size: 14 residues. V lost 4 bases and J 0 bases, leaving 9 bases between the germline ends. Here the CDR3 DNA reads TGTGCCAGCAGTGCGGGGGGAATGAACACTGAAGCTTTCTTT. This translates into CASSAGGMNTEAFF. Drawing the rest from reference TRBV2 and TRBJ1-1, the complete variable domain is EPEVTQTPSHQVTQMGQEVILRCVPISNHLYFYWYRQILGQKVEFLVSFYNNEISEKSEIFDDQFSVERPDGSNFTLKIRSTKLEDSAMYFCASSAGGMNTEAFFGQGTRLTVV.

This clone was seen a handful of times. The chain combines TRBV19 with TRBJ2-2; 12 bases align to TRBD1. Trimming took 8 bases from V and 7 from J; bases not matched to a gene: 8. The CDR3 covers 15 residues. Germline assignment: CDR1 LNHDA and CDR2 SQIVND (reference sequence). The CDR3 DNA reads as TGTGCCAGTGACCAAGGGACAGGGGGCAACGGGGAGCTGTTTTTT. It codes for CASDQGTGGNGELFF.